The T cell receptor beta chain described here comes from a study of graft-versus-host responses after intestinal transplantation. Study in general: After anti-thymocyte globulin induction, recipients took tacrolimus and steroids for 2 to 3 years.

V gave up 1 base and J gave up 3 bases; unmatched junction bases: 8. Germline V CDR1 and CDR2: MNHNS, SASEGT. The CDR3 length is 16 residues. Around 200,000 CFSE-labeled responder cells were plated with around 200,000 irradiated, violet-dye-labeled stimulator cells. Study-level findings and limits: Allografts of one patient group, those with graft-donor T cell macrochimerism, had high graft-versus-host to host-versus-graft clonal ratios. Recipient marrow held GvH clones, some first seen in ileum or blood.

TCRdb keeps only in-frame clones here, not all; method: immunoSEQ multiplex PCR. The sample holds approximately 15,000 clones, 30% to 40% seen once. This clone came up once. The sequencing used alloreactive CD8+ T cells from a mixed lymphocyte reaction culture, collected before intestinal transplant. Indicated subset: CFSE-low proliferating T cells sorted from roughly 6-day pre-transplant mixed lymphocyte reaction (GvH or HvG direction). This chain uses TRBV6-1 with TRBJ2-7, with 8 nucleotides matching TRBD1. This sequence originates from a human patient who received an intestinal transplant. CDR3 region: CASSEGRDRYNYEQYF. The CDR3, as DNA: TGTGCCAGCAGTGAAGGACGGGACAGGTACAACTACGAGCAGTACTTC.